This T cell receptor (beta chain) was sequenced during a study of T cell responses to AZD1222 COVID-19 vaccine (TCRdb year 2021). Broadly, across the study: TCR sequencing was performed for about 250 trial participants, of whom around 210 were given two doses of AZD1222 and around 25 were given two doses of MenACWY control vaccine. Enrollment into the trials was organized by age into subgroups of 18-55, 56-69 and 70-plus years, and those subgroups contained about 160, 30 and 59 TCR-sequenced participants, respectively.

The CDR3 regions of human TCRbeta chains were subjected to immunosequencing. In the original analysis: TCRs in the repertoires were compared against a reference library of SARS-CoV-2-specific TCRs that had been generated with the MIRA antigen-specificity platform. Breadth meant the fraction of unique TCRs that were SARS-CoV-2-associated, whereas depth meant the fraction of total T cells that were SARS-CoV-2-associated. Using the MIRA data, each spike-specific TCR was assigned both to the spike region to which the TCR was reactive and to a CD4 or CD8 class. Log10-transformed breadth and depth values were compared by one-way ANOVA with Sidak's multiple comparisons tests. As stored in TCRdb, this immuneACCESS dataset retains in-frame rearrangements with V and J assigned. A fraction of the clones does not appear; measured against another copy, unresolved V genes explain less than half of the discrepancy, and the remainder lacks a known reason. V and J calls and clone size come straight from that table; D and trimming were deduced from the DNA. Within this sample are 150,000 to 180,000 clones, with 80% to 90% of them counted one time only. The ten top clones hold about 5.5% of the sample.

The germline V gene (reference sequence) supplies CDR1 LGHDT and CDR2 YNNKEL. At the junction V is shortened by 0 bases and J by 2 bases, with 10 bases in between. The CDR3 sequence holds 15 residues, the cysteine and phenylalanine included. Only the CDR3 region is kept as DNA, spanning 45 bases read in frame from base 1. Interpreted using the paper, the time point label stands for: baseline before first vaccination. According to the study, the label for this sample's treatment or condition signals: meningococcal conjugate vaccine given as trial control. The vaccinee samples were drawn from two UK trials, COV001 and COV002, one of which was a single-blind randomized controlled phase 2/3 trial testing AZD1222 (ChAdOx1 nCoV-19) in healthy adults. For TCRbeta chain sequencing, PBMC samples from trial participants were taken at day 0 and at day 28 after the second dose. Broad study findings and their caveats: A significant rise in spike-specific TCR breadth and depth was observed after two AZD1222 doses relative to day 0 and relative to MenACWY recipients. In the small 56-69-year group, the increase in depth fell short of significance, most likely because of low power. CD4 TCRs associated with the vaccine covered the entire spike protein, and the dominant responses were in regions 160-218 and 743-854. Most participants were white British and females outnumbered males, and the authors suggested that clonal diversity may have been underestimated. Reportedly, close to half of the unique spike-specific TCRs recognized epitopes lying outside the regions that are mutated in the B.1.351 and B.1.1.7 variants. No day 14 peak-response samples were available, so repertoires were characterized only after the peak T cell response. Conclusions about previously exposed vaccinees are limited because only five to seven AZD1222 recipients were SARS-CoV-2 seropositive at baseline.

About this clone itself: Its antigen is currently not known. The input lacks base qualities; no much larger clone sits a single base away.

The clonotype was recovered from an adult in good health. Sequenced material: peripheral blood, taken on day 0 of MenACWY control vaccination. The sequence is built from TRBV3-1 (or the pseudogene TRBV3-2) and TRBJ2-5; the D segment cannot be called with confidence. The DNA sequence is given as TGTGCCAGCAGCCAAGATGTGGCGCGTCAAGAGACCCAGTACTTC. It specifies CASSQDVARQETQYF.